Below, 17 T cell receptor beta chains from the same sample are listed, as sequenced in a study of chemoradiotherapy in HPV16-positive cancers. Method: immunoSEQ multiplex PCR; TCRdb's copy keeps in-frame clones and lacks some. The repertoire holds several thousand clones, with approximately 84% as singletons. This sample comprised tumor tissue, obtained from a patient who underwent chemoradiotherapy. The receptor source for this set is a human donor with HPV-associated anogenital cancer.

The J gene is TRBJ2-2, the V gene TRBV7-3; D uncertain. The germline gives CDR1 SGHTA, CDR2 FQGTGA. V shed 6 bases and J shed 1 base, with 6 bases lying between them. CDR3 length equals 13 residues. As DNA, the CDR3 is TGTGCCAGCAGGAAGGGGAACACCGGGGAGCTGTTTTTT. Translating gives CASRKGNTGELFF.

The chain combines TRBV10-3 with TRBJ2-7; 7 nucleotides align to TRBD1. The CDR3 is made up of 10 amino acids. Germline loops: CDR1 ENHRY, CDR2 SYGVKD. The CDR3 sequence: CAFRGYEQYF. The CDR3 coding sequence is TGTGCTTTCAGGGGGTACGAGCAGTACTTC.

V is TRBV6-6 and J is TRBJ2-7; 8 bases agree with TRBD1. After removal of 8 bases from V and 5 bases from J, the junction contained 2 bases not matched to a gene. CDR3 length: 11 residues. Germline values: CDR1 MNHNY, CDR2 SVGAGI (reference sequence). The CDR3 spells CASGQGDEQYF. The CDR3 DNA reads TGTGCCAGCGGACAGGGTGACGAGCAGTACTTC.

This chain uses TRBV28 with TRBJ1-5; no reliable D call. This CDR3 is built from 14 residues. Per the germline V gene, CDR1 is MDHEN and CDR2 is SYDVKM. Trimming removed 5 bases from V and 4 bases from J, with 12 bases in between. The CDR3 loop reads CASSPNLGNQPQHF. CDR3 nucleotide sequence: TGTGCCAGCAGTCCCAATCTGGGGAATCAGCCCCAGCATTTT.

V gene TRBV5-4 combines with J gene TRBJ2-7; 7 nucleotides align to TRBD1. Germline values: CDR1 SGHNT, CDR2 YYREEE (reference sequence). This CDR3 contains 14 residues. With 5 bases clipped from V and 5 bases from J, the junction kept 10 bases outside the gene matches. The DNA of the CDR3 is TGTGCCAGCAGAAAGACAGGGATCTCTGACGAGCAGTACTTC. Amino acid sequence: CASRKTGISDEQYF.

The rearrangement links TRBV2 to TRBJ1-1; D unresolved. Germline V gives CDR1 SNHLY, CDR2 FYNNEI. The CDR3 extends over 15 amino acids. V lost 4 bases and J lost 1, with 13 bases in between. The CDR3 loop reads CASSVDAPQNTEAFF. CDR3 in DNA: TGTGCCAGCAGTGTGGATGCCCCGCAGAACACTGAAGCTTTCTTT.

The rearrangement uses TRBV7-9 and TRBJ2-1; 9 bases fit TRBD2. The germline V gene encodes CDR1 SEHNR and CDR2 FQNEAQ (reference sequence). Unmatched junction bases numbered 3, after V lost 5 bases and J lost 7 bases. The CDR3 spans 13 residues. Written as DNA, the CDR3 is TGTGCCAGCAGCGGGACTAGCAAGAATGAGCAGTTCTTC. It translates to CASSGTSKNEQFF. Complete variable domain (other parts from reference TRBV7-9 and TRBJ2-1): DTGVSQNPRHKITKRGQNVTFRCDPISEHNRLYWYRQTLGQGPEFLTYFQNEAQLEKSRLLSDRFSAERPKGSFSTLEIQRTEQGDSAMYLCASSGTSKNEQFFGPGTRLTVL.

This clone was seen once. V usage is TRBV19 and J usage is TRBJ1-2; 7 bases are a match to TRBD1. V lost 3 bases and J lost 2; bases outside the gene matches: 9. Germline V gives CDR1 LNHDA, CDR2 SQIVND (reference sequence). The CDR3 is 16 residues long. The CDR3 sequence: CASSIDRDIPNYGYTF. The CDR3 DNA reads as TGTGCCAGTAGTATTGACAGGGATATTCCCAACTATGGCTACACCTTC. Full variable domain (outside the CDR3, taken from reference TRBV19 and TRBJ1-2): DGGITQSPKYLFRKEGQNVTLSCEQNLNHDAMYWYRQDPGQGLRLIYYSQIVNDFQKGDIAEGYSVSREKKESFPLTVTSAQKNPTAFYLCASSIDRDIPNYGYTFGSGTRLTVV.

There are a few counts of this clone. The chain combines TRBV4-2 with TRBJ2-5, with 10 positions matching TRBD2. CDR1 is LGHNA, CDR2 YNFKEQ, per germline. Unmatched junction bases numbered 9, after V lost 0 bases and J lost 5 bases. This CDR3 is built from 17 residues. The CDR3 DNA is TGTGCCAGCAGCCAAGATCCAGCGGGAGGGCCAAGGGAGACCCAGTACTTC. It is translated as CASSQDPAGGPRETQYF.

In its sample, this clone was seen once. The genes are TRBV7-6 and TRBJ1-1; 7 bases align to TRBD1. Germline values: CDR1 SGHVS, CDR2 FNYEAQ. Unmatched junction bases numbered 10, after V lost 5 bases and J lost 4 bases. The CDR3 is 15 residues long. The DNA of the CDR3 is TGTGCCAGCAGCCCCCTAGGGGGCAGTGGCACTGAAGCTTTCTTT. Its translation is CASSPLGGSGTEAFF.

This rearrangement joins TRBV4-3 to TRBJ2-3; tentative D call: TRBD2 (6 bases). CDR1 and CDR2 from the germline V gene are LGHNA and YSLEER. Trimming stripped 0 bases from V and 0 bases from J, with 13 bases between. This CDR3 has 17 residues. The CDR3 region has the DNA TGCGCCAGCAGCCAAGATTGGGGGGTGATTAGCACAGATACGCAGTATTTT. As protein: CASSQDWGVISTDTQYF.

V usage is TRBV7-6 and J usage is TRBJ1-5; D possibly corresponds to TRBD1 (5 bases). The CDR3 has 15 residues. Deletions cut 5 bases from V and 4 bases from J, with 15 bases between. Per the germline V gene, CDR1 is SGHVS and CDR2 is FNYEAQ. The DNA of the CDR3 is TGTGCCAGCAGCCAAACCTCAGGGCTAAATCAGCCCCAGCATTTT. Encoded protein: CASSQTSGLNQPQHF.

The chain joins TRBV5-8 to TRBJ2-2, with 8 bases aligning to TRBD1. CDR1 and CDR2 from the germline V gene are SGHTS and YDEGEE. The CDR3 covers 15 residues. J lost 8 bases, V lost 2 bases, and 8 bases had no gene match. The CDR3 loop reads CASSLYAGGSGELFF. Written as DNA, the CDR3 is TGTGCCAGCAGCTTATATGCAGGGGGCTCGGGGGAGCTGTTTTTT.

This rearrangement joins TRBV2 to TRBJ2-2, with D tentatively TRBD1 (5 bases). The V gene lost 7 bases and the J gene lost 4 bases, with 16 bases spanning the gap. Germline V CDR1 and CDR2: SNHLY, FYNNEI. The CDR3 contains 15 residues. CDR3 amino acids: CASTQTDRRTGELFF. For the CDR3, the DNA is TGTGCCAGCACTCAGACAGACCGACGCACCGGGGAGCTGTTTTTT.

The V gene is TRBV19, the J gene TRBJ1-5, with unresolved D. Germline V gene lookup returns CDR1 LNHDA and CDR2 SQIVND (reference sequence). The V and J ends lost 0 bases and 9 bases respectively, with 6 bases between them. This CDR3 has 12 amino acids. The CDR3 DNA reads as TGTGCCAGTAGTATAGATAACGCGCCCCAGCATTTT. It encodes CASSIDNAPQHF.

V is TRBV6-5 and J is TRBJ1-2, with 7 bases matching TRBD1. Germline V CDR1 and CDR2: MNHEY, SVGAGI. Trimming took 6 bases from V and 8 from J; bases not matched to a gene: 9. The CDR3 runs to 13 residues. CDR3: CASRRQQGLGYTF. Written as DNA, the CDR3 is TGTGCCAGCAGGCGGCAACAGGGGTTAGGCTACACCTTC.

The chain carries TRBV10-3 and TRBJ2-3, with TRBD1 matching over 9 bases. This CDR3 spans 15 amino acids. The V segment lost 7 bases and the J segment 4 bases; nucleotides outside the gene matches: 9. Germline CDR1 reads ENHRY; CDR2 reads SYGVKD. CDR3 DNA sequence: TGTGCCATCACCAAGGGACAGGGAGGGGCAGATACGCAGTATTTT. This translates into CAITKGQGGADTQYF.